This record concerns one TCR beta chain sequence. The data originate from a study of blood T cell repertoires in COVID-19. Study details: Collection of acute and convalescent COVID-19 samples took place in the United States, Italy and Spain. From T cells, B-cell-depleted T cells, or PBMCs came the material, which was cDNA or gDNA.

Method: immunoSEQ multiplex PCR; TCRdb's copy keeps in-frame clones and lacks some. In the table there are fewer than 95,000 clones, 90% of which are singletons. V was clipped by 6 bases and J by 8 bases; unmatched bases: 14. Germline V gene sequence: CDR1 SNHLY, CDR2 FYNNEI. CDR3 size: 16 residues. Sequenced material: peripheral blood. V and J are TRBV2 and TRBJ1-2, with TRBD1 matching over 11 bases. This clonotype originated in a woman older than 75 with acute or convalescent COVID-19. The CDR3 sequence: CASSRFWTGGSSGYTF. The CDR3 DNA reads as TGTGCCAGCAGCAGATTTTGGACAGGGGGCTCCTCGGGCTACACCTTC.